Following are 17 T cell receptor beta chains from one sample sequenced in a study of regulatory T cells in long-lasting Graves disease. With iRepertoire HTBI primers and Arm-PCR of CDR3 regions, TCR beta libraries were built. TCRdb independently ran MiXCR on the multiplex PCR reads; one entry per CDR3 protein. Among about 530,000 distinct CDR3 sequences listed, around 16% were seen once. This sample's time point: newly diagnosed GD, antithyroid drugs for less than 3 months. PBMC-derived RNA was used for the TCR library. These data were also filed under a second study, of T cells in Graves' hyperthyroidism and ophthalmopathy.

Sequencing used peripheral blood mononuclear cells (PBMCs), obtained at new diagnosis, from a patient treated with antithyroid drugs. These receptors were obtained from a woman aged 35-60 years with Graves disease.

This clonotype was seen a single time. A much larger clone differs from this one at a single base, so this may be a read error. The J gene is TRBJ2-2, the V gene TRBV2; D possibly matches TRBD1 or TRBD2 (5 bases each). Germline V lookup: CDR1 SNHLY, CDR2 FYNNEI. This CDR3 region has 16 residues. CDR3 DNA sequence: TGTGCCAGCAGTGATCCCTTCCGGGGCCACACCGGGGAGCTGCTTTTT. It encodes CASSDPFRGHTGELLF.

This clonotype was recorded many times. The V call is TRBV28, the J call TRBJ1-1; TRBD1 matches 7 bases. V shed 2 bases and J 11 bases; nucleotides not matched to a gene: 8. Per germline, CDR1 MDHEN and CDR2 SYDVKM. This CDR3 is 13 amino acids long. The CDR3 here is CASSLGDRVVAFF. CDR3 in DNA: TGTGCCAGCAGTTTAGGAGACAGGGTTGTCGCTTTCTTT.

In regard to this clonotype: A much bigger clone sits one base away, suggesting this may be a read error. This likely comes from a read error, as the CDR3 has no conserved phenylalanine or tryptophan at its end. V gene TRBV6-5 combines with J gene TRBJ2-1, with 13 bases matching TRBD2. This CDR3 contains 18 residues. CDR1 and CDR2 from the germline V gene are MNHEY and SVGAGI. With 0 bases clipped from V and 7 bases from J, the junction kept 9 bases outside the gene matches. The CDR3 loop is CASSYSPTLLAGGNEQFL. The CDR3 DNA reads as TGTGCCAGCAGTTACTCGCCTACATTACTAGCGGGGGGGAATGAGCAGTTCCTC.

This clonotype has ten or more counts. The V gene is TRBV13, the J gene TRBJ1-2; no reliable D call. V lost 6 bases and J lost 6, with 14 bases in between. The CDR3 contains 13 residues. Germline V lookup: CDR1 PRHDT, CDR2 FYEKMQ (reference sequence). CDR3 DNA sequence: TGTGCCAGCAGTGCAACCACAGAAGATGGCTACACCTTC. Translating gives CASSATTEDGYTF.

This clonotype was counted many times. This chain links TRBV7-2 with TRBJ2-7; unclear D gene. The V end was cut by 1 base, the J end by 1 base, with 8 bases between. The CDR3 totals 14 residues. From germline, CDR1 is SGHTA and CDR2 FQGNSA. The CDR3 DNA reads TGTGCCAGCAGCTTAGTGCTAGGGTCCTACGAGCAGTACTTC. Its translation is CASSLVLGSYEQYF.

This clonotype was counted at least ten times. The rearrangement uses TRBV11-2 and TRBJ2-1, with D tentatively TRBD2 (7 bases). Germline loops: CDR1 SGHAT, CDR2 FQNNGV. CDR3 size: 15 residues. Between the trimmed V and J ends, which lost 5 bases and 1 base, there was a span of 12 bases. CDR3: CASSQGTTSYNEQFF. The CDR3 DNA sequence: TGTGCCAGCAGCCAGGGGACTACATCCTACAATGAGCAGTTCTTC.

This clonotype appeared a few times. The chain employs TRBV2 and TRBJ2-1; the D gene is possibly TRBD1 (6 bases). V was shortened by 8 bases and J by 2 bases, with 10 bases between the two germline ends. The CDR3 sequence is 13 residues long. Germline V CDR1 and CDR2: SNHLY, FYNNEI. This CDR3 is CASETGTYNEQFF. For the CDR3, the DNA is TGTGCCAGCGAGACAGGCACCTACAATGAGCAGTTCTTC.

This clonotype was recorded at least ten times. The gene calls are TRBV30 and TRBJ1-6, with D unclear. There are 15 residues in the CDR3. Germline V gene sequence: CDR1 GTSNPN, CDR2 SVGIG (reference sequence). V lost 2 bases and J lost 2, with 10 bases in between. CDR3: CAWSRQATYNSPLHF. In DNA form, the CDR3 reads TGTGCCTGGAGTCGGCAGGCCACCTATAATTCACCCCTCCACTTT.

In this sample, this clonotype turned up many times. The genes are TRBV29-1 and TRBJ2-7, with a possible D match to TRBD1 (5 bases). The CDR3 extends over 14 amino acids. The V and J ends lost 2 bases and 2 bases respectively, with 13 bases between them. The germline CDR1 and CDR2 sequences are SQVTM and ANQGSEA. Here the CDR3 reads CSVERQGKPYEQYF. The CDR3, as DNA: TGCAGCGTTGAACGCCAGGGTAAGCCCTACGAGCAGTACTTC.

This sequence joins TRBV29-1 and TRBJ1-4; no firm D call. With 3 bases removed from V and 1 base from J, the gap between germline ends came to 6 bases. CDR1 SQVTM and CDR2 ANQGSEA come from the germline V gene. The CDR3 length is 13 residues. The CDR3 region is CSVDYGTNEKLFF. The CDR3 coding sequence is TGCAGCGTTGATTATGGAACTAATGAAAAACTGTTTTTT. The full variable domain, with the rest looked up from reference TRBV29-1 and TRBJ1-4, is SAVISQKPSRDICQRGTSLTIQCQVDSQVTMMFWYRQQPGQSLTLIATANQGSEATYESGFVIDKFPISRPNLTFSTLTVSNMSPEDSSIYLCSVDYGTNEKLFFGSGTQLSVL.

This clonotype occurred many times. The chain links TRBV18 to TRBJ2-2; D not resolved. From germline, CDR1 is KGHSH and CDR2 LQKENI. The V and J ends lost 3 bases and 0 bases respectively, with 5 bases between them. The length of the CDR3 is 14 residues. CDR3 in DNA: TGTGCCAGCTCACCTGGACCGAACACCGGGGAGCTGTTTTTT. It encodes CASSPGPNTGELFF. Full variable domain (missing parts from reference TRBV18 and TRBJ2-2): NAGVMQNPRHLVRRRGQEARLRCSPMKGHSHVYWYRQLPEEGLKFMVYLQKENIIDESGMPKERFSAEFPKEGPSILRIQQVVRGDSAAYFCASSPGPNTGELFFGEGSRLTVL.

This clonotype has just a few counts. The rearrangement uses TRBV5-1 and TRBJ1-1; D is ambiguous. Trimming took off 1 base at V and 3 bases at J, with 10 bases between the two ends. Per germline, CDR1 SGHRS and CDR2 YFSETQ. The CDR3 is 14 amino acids. DNA for the CDR3: TGCGCCAGCAGCTTGCGGGGATCGGACACTGAAGCTTTCTTT. Protein: CASSLRGSDTEAFF.

The sample holds many counts of this clonotype. In DNA, the CDR3 is TGTGCCAGCACAAAGCGGGTAGGGGGAGGCACTGAAGCTTTCTTT. This gives the protein CASTKRVGGGTEAFF. The gene calls are TRBV5-6 and TRBJ1-1; D is perhaps TRBD1 (6 bases). The germline gives CDR1 SGHDT, CDR2 YYEEEE. The CDR3 loop spans 15 amino acids. The V end lost 6 bases, the J end lost 4 bases, and 19 bases lay between the germline ends.

In this sample, this clonotype turned up many times. The gene calls are TRBV12-3 or TRBV12-4 and TRBJ2-3; D unclear. The CDR3 has 13 residues. V lost 10 bases and J lost 1, with 12 bases in between. The CDR3 protein is CANGDGRTDTQYF. CDR3 nucleotide sequence: TGTGCCAACGGCGACGGACGCACAGATACGCAGTATTTT.

This clonotype appeared many times. The gene calls are TRBV27 and TRBJ2-2; 8 nucleotides line up with TRBD1. The CDR3 sequence is 14 residues long. V shed 7 bases and J 5 bases; nucleotides not matched to a gene: 6. Germline CDR1 is MNHEY and CDR2 is SMNVEV (reference sequence). The CDR3 is CASTDRGSTGELFF. The DNA of the CDR3 is TGTGCCAGCACCGACAGGGGCTCTACCGGGGAGCTGTTTTTT.

This clonotype has ten or more counts. The junction departs from the called germline gene at one end, perhaps through a read error. The chain uses TRBV11-3 and TRBJ1-1; D is ambiguous. The CDR3 consists of 11 residues. Germline V gene lookup returns CDR1 SGHNT and CDR2 YENEEA. CDR3 region: CASSLNVEPFF. DNA for the CDR3: TGTGCCAGCAGTCTGAACGTTGAACCTTTCTTT.

This clonotype appeared a few times. The chain couples TRBV19 to TRBJ2-5, with TRBD2 identical over 9 bases. Germline loops: CDR1 LNHDA, CDR2 SQIVND (reference sequence). Unmatched junction bases numbered 8, after V lost 11 bases and J lost 1 base. The CDR3 runs 14 residues. CDR3 residues: CASTRGGPQETQYF. CDR3 nucleotide sequence: TGTGCCTCCACGCGGGGGGGCCCCCAAGAGACCCAGTACTTC.